These 29 T cell receptor beta chains were all obtained from the same sample, sequenced in a study of blood T cell repertoires in COVID-19. Using immunoSEQ multiplex PCR, the repertoire was profiled, and TCRdb retains in-frame clones only, with some absent. In the table there are some 300,000 clones, 88% of which are singletons. Sequenced sample: peripheral blood. Source of these receptors: a woman aged 25 to 39 who had recovered from COVID-19.

The chain employs TRBV4-2 and TRBJ2-5, with D maybe TRBD2 (6 bases). The CDR3 runs 15 residues. Germline V gene lookup returns CDR1 LGHNA and CDR2 YNFKEQ. V was clipped by 0 bases and J by 7 bases, with 15 bases between them. CDR3 in amino acids: CASSQESGVRGTQYF. CDR3 nucleotide sequence: TGTGCCAGCAGCCAAGAATCGGGGGTGCGAGGGACCCAGTACTTC.

The V gene is TRBV15, the J gene TRBJ2-7; a possible D gene is TRBD1 (5 bases). This CDR3 is built from 13 residues. V was clipped by 5 bases and J by 4 bases, with 12 bases between them. The germline gives CDR1 LNHNV, CDR2 YYDKDF (reference sequence). CDR3 amino acids: CATSSQAAYEQYF. CDR3 DNA sequence: TGTGCCACCAGCTCACAGGCGGCTTACGAGCAGTACTTC.

V usage is TRBV10-3 and J usage is TRBJ2-5, with a tentative D call TRBD1 (5 bases). This CDR3 is 13 amino acids long. Germline CDR1 is ENHRY and CDR2 is SYGVKD. Trimming took 4 bases from V and 3 from J, leaving 9 bases between them. DNA for the CDR3: TGTGCCATCAGTGTAGGGGTCGAAGAGACCCAGTACTTC. Amino acids: CAISVGVEETQYF.

The chain is built from TRBV11-3 and TRBJ2-3, with 12 bases lining up with TRBD2. The CDR3 has 15 residues. V trimming: 6 bases; J trimming: 6 bases; junction bases outside the gene matches: 7. CDR1 and CDR2 from the germline V gene are SGHNT and YENEEA. The CDR3 sequence: CASSFLAGGQDTQYF. For the CDR3, the DNA is TGTGCCAGCAGTTTTCTAGCGGGGGGGCAGGATACGCAGTATTTT. The complete variable domain, with remaining parts taken from reference TRBV11-3 and TRBJ2-3, reads EAGVVQSPRYKIIEKKQPVAFWCNPISGHNTLYWYLQNLGQGPELLIRYENEEAVDDSQLPKDRFSAERLKGVDSTLKIQPAELGDSAVYLCASSFLAGGQDTQYFGPGTRLTVL.

This chain uses TRBV5-8 with TRBJ1-1; 8 bases are a match to TRBD1. The V segment lost 4 bases and the J segment 2 bases; nucleotides outside the gene matches: 13. CDR1 and CDR2 from the germline V gene are SGHTS and YDEGEE. The CDR3 is 17 amino acids. The CDR3 DNA follows: TGTGCCAGCAGCGGGAGGGACAGGCGTTGGGGAAACACTGAAGCTTTCTTT. Translating it yields CASSGRDRRWGNTEAFF.

The rearrangement uses TRBV7-9 and TRBJ1-5; 7 nucleotides line up with TRBD1. Germline lookup yields CDR1 SEHNR and CDR2 FQNEAQ (reference sequence). There are 14 residues in the CDR3. With V trimmed by 1 base and J by 5 bases, 2 bases remained unmatched. The chain's CDR3 is CASSLGQGYQPQHF. The CDR3 DNA reads as TGTGCCAGCAGCTTAGGACAGGGCTATCAGCCCCAGCATTTT.

V gene TRBV28 combines with J gene TRBJ1-4, with 7 bases that match TRBD1. Germline loops: CDR1 MDHEN, CDR2 SYDVKM. CDR3 length: 20 residues. V shed 3 bases, J shed 0 bases, and the junction held 16 bases outside the gene matches. DNA for the CDR3: TGTGCCAGCAGTTTCCTGTTCGGCAGAGCAGGGGGGACAACTAATGAAAAACTGTTTTTT. Translated, it gives CASSFLFGRAGGTTNEKLFF.

The chain couples TRBV7-9 to TRBJ2-3; possibly TRBD2 for D (5 bases). CDR3 length: 14 residues. V lost 2 bases and J 6 bases, leaving 12 bases between the germline ends. Germline lookup yields CDR1 SEHNR and CDR2 FQNEAQ (reference sequence). CDR3 coding DNA: TGTGCCAGCAGCTTAAATTTGGGCGGGGATACGCAGTATTTT. It specifies CASSLNLGGDTQYF.

J is TRBJ2-7 and V is TRBV27; D may be TRBD1 (6 bases). V dropped 5 bases and J dropped 3 bases, with 14 bases sitting between them. Germline V gives CDR1 MNHEY, CDR2 SMNVEV (reference sequence). The CDR3 is made up of 14 amino acids. CDR3 coding DNA: TGTGCCAGCAGTCGAGCCGGGACACTCTACGAGCAGTACTTC. Protein sequence: CASSRAGTLYEQYF.

The chain links TRBV20-1 to TRBJ1-1; a possible D gene is TRBD1 (6 bases). The CDR3 contains 14 residues. V gave up 3 bases and J gave up 5 bases, with 16 bases separating them. Germline values: CDR1 DFQATT, CDR2 SNEGSKA (reference sequence). CDR3 amino acids: CSASSPGGQTEAFF. DNA of the CDR3: TGCAGTGCTAGTAGTCCGGGGGGGCAAACTGAAGCTTTCTTT.

This chain joins TRBV24-1 and TRBJ2-1, with D perhaps matching TRBD2 (5 bases). The germline CDR1 and CDR2 sequences are KGHDR and SFDVKD. The CDR3 runs to 15 residues. V lost 6 bases and J 4 bases, leaving 15 bases between the germline ends. The CDR3 sequence: CATSPGMARYNEQFF. CDR3 DNA: TGTGCCACCAGTCCGGGGATGGCAAGATACAATGAGCAGTTCTTC.

V and J are TRBV7-2 and TRBJ2-5, with TRBD2 identical over 7 bases. The CDR3 covers 14 residues. With V trimmed by 7 bases and J by 5 bases, 10 bases remained unmatched. Germline CDR1 reads SGHTA; CDR2 reads FQGNSA. The CDR3 loop is CASTRGGDGETQYF. The CDR3 DNA reads as TGTGCCAGCACCCGGGGAGGGGACGGGGAGACCCAGTACTTC.

The V and J genes are TRBV24-1 and TRBJ2-1, with 7 positions matching TRBD1. CDR3 length: 13 residues. The J segment lost 7 bases and the V segment lost 2 bases, leaving 1 base of the junction unmatched. Germline CDR1 reads KGHDR; CDR2 reads SFDVKD. CDR3 DNA sequence: TGTGCCACCAGTGATTACAGGGGAAATGAGCAGTTCTTC. Residues: CATSDYRGNEQFF.

The rearrangement uses TRBV19 and TRBJ1-5, with TRBD1 matching 7 bases. Germline-derived CDR1 and CDR2 are LNHDA and SQIVND (reference sequence). CDR3 length: 15 amino acids. Unmatched junction bases numbered 9, after V lost 10 bases and J lost 0 bases. The DNA of the CDR3 is TGTGCCACCGCGGACAGGTGGTATAGCAATCAGCCCCAGCATTTT. Protein sequence: CATADRWYSNQPQHF.

The rearrangement links TRBV19 to TRBJ1-1; D unclear. This CDR3 spans 13 amino acids. V lost 5 bases and J 3 bases, leaving 10 bases between the germline ends. Germline CDR1 and CDR2: LNHDA and SQIVND (reference sequence). In DNA, the CDR3 is TGTGCCAGTAGTCTAGTCGGGGACACTGAAGCTTTCTTT. Translated, it gives CASSLVGDTEAFF.

V is TRBV24-1 and J is TRBJ2-2, with a tentative D call TRBD1 (6 bases). Germline CDR1 reads KGHDR; CDR2 reads SFDVKD. The V end was cut by 3 bases, the J end by 4 bases, with 14 bases between. The CDR3 has 16 amino acids. The CDR3 bases are TGTGCCACCAGTGATCCCAGGGGCGGTTCCACCGGGGAGCTGTTTTTT. Protein sequence: CATSDPRGGSTGELFF.

The chain is built from TRBV30 and TRBJ1-3; D ambiguous. Germline V gene lookup returns CDR1 GTSNPN and CDR2 SVGIG (reference sequence). Trimming took off 5 bases at V and 8 bases at J, with 19 bases between the two ends. The CDR3 is made up of 14 amino acids. This chain's CDR3 is CAWFDLGGLDTIYF. CDR3 in DNA: TGTGCCTGGTTTGATTTAGGAGGCCTGGACACCATATATTTT.

This chain connects TRBV6-4 to TRBJ2-6; 7 nucleotides agree with TRBD1. Germline trimming cut 5 bases from V and 0 bases from J; bases unmatched to any gene: 7. Germline loops: CDR1 MRHNA, CDR2 SNTAGT. The CDR3 is 17 amino acids. CDR3 sequence reads: CASSPRTGLSGANVLTF. The CDR3 DNA is TGTGCCAGCAGTCCAAGGACAGGTCTCTCTGGGGCCAACGTCCTGACTTTC.

This rearrangement joins TRBV4-2 to TRBJ1-6; D remains unclear. Trimming left V 2 bases short and J 8 bases short, with 4 bases between. The CDR3 totals 12 residues. From germline, CDR1 is LGHNA and CDR2 YNFKEQ. This chain's CDR3 is CASSQSDSPLHF. CDR3 DNA sequence: TGTGCCAGCAGCCAATCGGATTCACCCCTCCACTTT.

The CDR3: CASSSRQIEKLFF. For the CDR3, the DNA is TGTGCCAGCAGTTCCCGCCAGATTGAAAAACTGTTTTTT. J is TRBJ1-4 and V is TRBV27; the D is unclear. V was shortened by 4 bases and J by 7 bases, with 10 bases between the two germline ends. Germline CDR1 and CDR2: MNHEY and SMNVEV (reference sequence). There are 13 residues in the CDR3.

The chain couples TRBV11-3 to TRBJ2-2; TRBD2 might be the D (6 bases). The CDR3 covers 18 residues. CDR1 and CDR2 (germline): SGHNT, YENEEA. The V and J ends lost 0 bases and 5 bases respectively, with 19 bases between them. CDR3 nucleotide sequence: TGTGCCAGCAGCTTAGAGGTCTGGGGGGATGTGGGAACCGGGGAGCTGTTTTTT. It codes for CASSLEVWGDVGTGELFF.

This clone was detected only a few times. The chain recombines TRBV9 with TRBJ1-1; D call uncertain. V lost 3 bases, J lost 1 base, and 16 bases lay in between. The CDR3 length is 16 residues. Germline lookup yields CDR1 SGDLS and CDR2 YYNGEE. In DNA form, the CDR3 reads TGTGCCAGCAGCGATGACTTCACCAGCTCGAACACTGAAGCTTTCTTT. The encoded protein is CASSDDFTSSNTEAFF. The full variable domain, in which reference TRBV9 and TRBJ1-1 provide the parts outside the CDR3, is DSGVTQTPKHLITATGQRVTLRCSPRSGDLSVYWYQQSLDQGLQFLIQYYNGEERAKGNILERFSAQQFPDLHSELNLSSLELGDSALYFCASSDDFTSSNTEAFFGQGTRLTVV.

Regarding this clone: Mismatch with germline at one junction end may stem from a read error. This sequence joins TRBV7-2 and TRBJ1-1, with D maybe TRBD1 (6 bases). The CDR3 totals 14 residues. From germline, CDR1 is SGHTA and CDR2 FQGNSA. As DNA, the CDR3 is TGTGCCAGCAGCTTGAAACTCCGGGACACCGAAGCTTTCTTT. It codes for CASSLKLRDTEAFF.

The chain is built from TRBV2 and TRBJ2-4, with TRBD1 matching over 9 bases. The ends lost 6 bases at V and 2 bases at J; junction bases unmatched: 5. The V gene's germline CDR1 is SNHLY and CDR2 FYNNEI. CDR3 length: 15 residues. The CDR3 DNA reads as TGTGCCAGCAGGAAAACAGGGGGCTCCAAAAACATTCAGTACTTC. Encoded protein: CASRKTGGSKNIQYF.

This chain uses TRBV12-3 or TRBV12-4 with TRBJ2-2; no clear D. The V end lost 3 bases, the J end lost 6 bases, and 8 bases lay between the germline ends. The CDR3 consists of 13 residues. The CDR3 reads CASSLVRAGELFF. Written as DNA, the CDR3 is TGTGCCAGCAGTTTGGTTCGCGCCGGGGAGCTGTTTTTT.

This clone was counted a single time. The chain has TRBV6-1 and TRBJ2-5, with TRBD1 matching 8 bases. Germline V CDR1 and CDR2: MNHNS, SASEGT. This CDR3 region has 14 residues. The J segment lost 4 bases and the V segment lost 3 bases, leaving 4 bases of the junction unmatched. The CDR3 here is CASSEQGASETQYF. The CDR3 DNA reads as TGTGCCAGCAGTGAGCAGGGGGCATCAGAGACCCAGTACTTC.

By frequency in the sample, this clone is medium-sized. This chain uses TRBV4-1 with TRBJ1-2, with D possibly being TRBD1 (6 bases). Trimming took off 3 bases at V and 4 bases at J, with 15 bases between the two ends. The CDR3 contains 15 residues. The germline V gene encodes CDR1 MGHRA and CDR2 YSYEKL. This CDR3 is CASSHPGQSIYGYTF. The CDR3 nucleotides are TGCGCCAGCAGCCACCCGGGACAAAGCATCTATGGCTACACCTTC.

This chain links TRBV21-1 with TRBJ1-6; TRBD1, as called in the table, went unchecked against the DNA. TRBV21-1 corresponds to a pseudogene. This CDR3 is 15 amino acids long. The CDR3 sequence: CASSPGWTENSPLHF. Written as DNA, the CDR3 is TGTGCCAGCAGCCCGGGGTGGACAGAAAATTCACCCCTCCACTTT.

The gene calls are TRBV7-9 and TRBJ2-1; 7 nucleotides match TRBD2. This CDR3 region has 13 residues. Per germline, CDR1 SEHNR and CDR2 FQNEAQ (reference sequence). V lost 10 bases, J lost 8 bases, and 11 bases stayed unmatched. The DNA for the CDR3 is TGTGCCATCCCGCGGACTAGTAGCCATGAGCAGTTCTTC. Translation: CAIPRTSSHEQFF.